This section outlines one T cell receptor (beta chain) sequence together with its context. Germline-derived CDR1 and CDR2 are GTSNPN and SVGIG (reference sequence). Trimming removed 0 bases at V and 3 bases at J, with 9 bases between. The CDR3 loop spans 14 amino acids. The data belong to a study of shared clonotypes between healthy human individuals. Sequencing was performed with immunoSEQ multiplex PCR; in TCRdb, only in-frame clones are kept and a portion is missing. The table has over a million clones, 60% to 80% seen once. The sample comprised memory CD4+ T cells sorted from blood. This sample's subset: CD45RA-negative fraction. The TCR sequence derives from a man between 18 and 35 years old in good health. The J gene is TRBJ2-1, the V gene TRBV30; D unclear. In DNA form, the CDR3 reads TGTGCCTGGAGTGTATTAACGGACTACAATGAGCAGTTCTTC. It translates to CAWSVLTDYNEQFF.